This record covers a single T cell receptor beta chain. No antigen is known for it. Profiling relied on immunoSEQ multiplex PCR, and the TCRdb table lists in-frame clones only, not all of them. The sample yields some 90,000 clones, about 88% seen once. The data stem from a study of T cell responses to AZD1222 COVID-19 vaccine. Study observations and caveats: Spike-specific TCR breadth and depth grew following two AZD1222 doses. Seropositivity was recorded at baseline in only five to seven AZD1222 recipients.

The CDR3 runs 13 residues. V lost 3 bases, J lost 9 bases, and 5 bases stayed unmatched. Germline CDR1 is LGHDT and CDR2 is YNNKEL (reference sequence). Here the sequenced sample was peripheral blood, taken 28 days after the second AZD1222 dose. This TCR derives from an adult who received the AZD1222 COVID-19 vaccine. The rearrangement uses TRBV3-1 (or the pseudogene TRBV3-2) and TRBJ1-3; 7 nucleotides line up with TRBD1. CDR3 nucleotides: TGTGCCAGCAGCCATGACAGGGTGAGCACCATATATTTT. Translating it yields CASSHDRVSTIYF.